Sequencing of this T cell receptor (beta chain) was carried out in a study of CD8+ T cells in alopecia areata. Treatment given: oral pan-JAK inhibitor, 5-10 mg twice daily. CDR3 length: 13 amino acids. Trimming removed 4 bases from V and 7 bases from J, with 11 bases in between. In germline, CDR1 is LNHNV, CDR2 YYDKDF (reference sequence). RNA extraction was followed by reverse transcription into cDNA, which acted as the sequencing template. TCRdb's table, derived via immunoSEQ multiplex PCR, lists solely in-frame clones and lacks some. The repertoire holds over 150,000 clones, with around half as singletons.

The TCR originated in a human donor with alopecia areata. J is TRBJ2-1 and V is TRBV15, with no clear D. Sequenced material: CD8+ T cells sorted from blood, taken at week 24, from a patient treated with tofacitinib. The CDR3 sequence: CATSIKPGNEQFF. In DNA, the CDR3 is TGTGCCACCAGCATAAAACCTGGAAATGAGCAGTTCTTC.